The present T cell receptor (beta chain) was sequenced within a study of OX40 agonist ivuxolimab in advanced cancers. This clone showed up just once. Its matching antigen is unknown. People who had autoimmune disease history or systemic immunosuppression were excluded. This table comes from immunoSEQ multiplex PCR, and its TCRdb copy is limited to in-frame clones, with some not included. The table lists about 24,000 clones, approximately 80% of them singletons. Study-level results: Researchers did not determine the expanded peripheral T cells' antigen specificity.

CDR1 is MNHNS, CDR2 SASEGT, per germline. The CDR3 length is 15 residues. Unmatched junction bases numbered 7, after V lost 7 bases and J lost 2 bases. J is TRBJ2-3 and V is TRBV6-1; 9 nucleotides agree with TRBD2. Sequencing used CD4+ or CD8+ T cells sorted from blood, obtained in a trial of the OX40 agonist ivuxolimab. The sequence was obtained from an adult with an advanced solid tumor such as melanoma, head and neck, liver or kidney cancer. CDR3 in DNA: TGTGCCAGCATTGGAGCGGGAGGTTCCACAGATACGCAGTATTTT. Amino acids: CASIGAGGSTDTQYF.